The clone carrying this TCR beta chain was counted between two and nine times. Its antigen is not identified. Amplified regions were TCR beta CDR3 sequences from RNA transcripts. Using the HTBI primer set, a first-round RT-PCR was run on the TCR CDR3. TCRdb independently ran MiXCR on the multiplex PCR reads; one entry per CDR3 protein. The sample shows nearly 600,000 distinct CDR3 sequences, around 14% of them seen only once. The record originates from a study of T cells in Graves' hyperthyroidism and ophthalmopathy. Study-wide points: Among clonotypes expanded in thyroid above 0.001, most were also found in blood.

Patients were excluded for uncontrolled infection, other autoimmune disease, pregnancy or lactation. The V gene's germline CDR1 is MNHNS and CDR2 SASEGT. The CDR3 spans 12 residues. J gave up 14 bases and V 5 bases, and 9 bases lay outside the gene matches. This receptor was identified in a young woman with Graves' ophthalmopathy. The material sequenced was blood. V is TRBV6-1 and J is TRBJ1-2; 9 bases line up with TRBD1. DNA for the CDR3: TGTGCCAGCAGTCACAGGGACAGGGAAAGAACCTTC. Encoded protein: CASSHRDRERTF.